A single T cell receptor (beta chain) is shown here with its context. Its matching antigen is unknown. This record comes from a study of T cell responses to AZD1222 COVID-19 vaccine. Study results and caveats: Only a handful of AZD1222 recipients, about six in all, had baseline seropositivity. Clonal diversity was possibly underestimated, and the donors were mostly white British, with more females.

The method was immunoSEQ multiplex PCR; TCRdb's version includes in-frame clones alone and lacks a portion of them. The sample lists about 160,000 clones, 85% to 95% seen once, with around 1.3% in the top ten. This CDR3 is 17 amino acids long. CDR1 is SEHNR and CDR2 is FQNEAQ in the germline V gene (reference sequence). The junction had 12 bases not matched to a gene; V was cut back by 5 bases and J by 2 bases. The receptor's source is an adult in good health. This chain uses TRBV7-9 with TRBJ2-3; 8 positions match TRBD2. The starting material was peripheral blood, obtained on day 0 of AZD1222 vaccination. CDR3 DNA sequence: TGTGCCAGCAGCCCGGCCGTGCTAGCGGGTTCCACAGATACGCAGTATTTT. It specifies CASSPAVLAGSTDTQYF.